This is a list of T cell receptor beta chains from one sample in a study of T cells in Graves' hyperthyroidism and ophthalmopathy. One entry per CDR3 protein results from TCRdb running MiXCR on the multiplex PCR reads. Among approximately 400,000 distinct CDR3 sequences listed, 15% were seen once. Input material: blood. These receptors were taken from a woman in her twenties or thirties with Graves' hyperthyroidism. The CDR3 runs from the conserved cysteine through the conserved F or W. Each record gives: J gene, clone size, D gene, V gene, CDR3 protein, CDR3 DNA. A D gene is named only where the DNA matches it firmly. Rows give clone size only sometimes, using once, few, many, or a class for an expanded clone.

J gene: TRBJ2-6
clone size: many
D gene: .
V gene: TRBV12-3/TRBV12-4
CDR3 protein: CASRGWASRASGANVLTF
CDR3 DNA: TGTGCCAGCAGGGGTTGGGCTTCCCGGGCGTCTGGGGCCAACGTCCTGACTTTC

J gene: TRBJ2-7
clone size: many
D gene: .
V gene: TRBV20-1
CDR3 protein: CSAGRNHLSYEQYF
CDR3 DNA: TGCAGTGCTGGGCGGAACCATCTCTCCTACGAGCAGTACTTC

J gene: TRBJ2-1
clone size: many
D gene: .
V gene: TRBV20-1
CDR3 protein: CSARAPIHYNEQFF
CDR3 DNA: TGCAGTGCTAGAGCGCCTATACATTACAATGAGCAGTTCTTC

J gene: TRBJ1-5
clone size: many
D gene: .
V gene: TRBV2
CDR3 protein: CASSPETGIRQPQHF
CDR3 DNA: TGTGCCAGCAGCCCTGAGACGGGAATTCGTCAGCCCCAGCATTTT

J gene: TRBJ2-2
clone size: .
D gene: TRBD1
V gene: TRBV28
CDR3 protein: CASSPRTGDPGELFF
CDR3 DNA: TGTGCCAGCAGTCCCAGGACAGGTGATCCCGGGGAGCTGTTTTTT

J gene: TRBJ1-1
clone size: few
D gene: TRBD1
V gene: TRBV6-1
CDR3 protein: CASTRFPGQGAGEAFF
CDR3 DNA: TGTGCCAGCACCCGCTTCCCTGGACAGGGGGCAGGTGAAGCTTTCTTT

J gene: TRBJ1-1
clone size: many
D gene: TRBD1
V gene: TRBV20-1
CDR3 protein: CSAGEGQGRGEAFF
CDR3 DNA: TGCAGTGCAGGCGAAGGACAGGGCCGGGGTGAAGCTTTCTTT

J gene: TRBJ2-1
clone size: .
D gene: TRBD2
V gene: TRBV4-2
CDR3 protein: CASSQGLSGSSYNEQFF
CDR3 DNA: TGTGCCAGCAGCCAAGGTCTCAGCGGGAGCTCCTACAATGAGCAGTTCTTC

J gene: TRBJ2-1
clone size: .
D gene: TRBD1
V gene: TRBV7-2
CDR3 protein: CASSPSRTGSYNEQFF
CDR3 DNA: TGTGCCAGCAGCCCATCCAGGACAGGGTCCTACAATGAGCAGTTCTTC

J gene: TRBJ2-7
clone size: many
D gene: TRBD1
V gene: TRBV20-1
CDR3 protein: CSALGGQGAYEQYF
CDR3 DNA: TGCAGTGCTCTGGGCGGACAGGGGGCGTACGAGCAGTACTTC

J gene: TRBJ2-4
clone size: .
D gene: TRBD1
V gene: TRBV15
CDR3 protein: CATSRGDSLAKNIQYF
CDR3 DNA: TGTGCCACCAGCAGAGGGGACAGTCTAGCCAAAAACATTCAGTACTTC

J gene: TRBJ2-1
clone size: few
D gene: TRBD2
V gene: TRBV5-6
CDR3 protein: CASSLEKWGLAMAQFF
CDR3 DNA: TGTGCCAGCAGCTTGGAAAAATGGGGACTAGCGATGGCGCAGTTCTTC

J gene: TRBJ2-3
clone size: .
D gene: TRBD1
V gene: TRBV5-1
CDR3 protein: CASSLIDRGDTQYF
CDR3 DNA: TGCGCCAGCAGCTTGATCGACAGGGGTGATACGCAGTATTTT

J gene: TRBJ1-2
clone size: many
D gene: .
V gene: TRBV12-3/TRBV12-4
CDR3 protein: CASRDAGYGYTF
CDR3 DNA: TGTGCCAGCAGGGACGCTGGCTATGGCTACACCTTC

J gene: TRBJ1-1
clone size: many
D gene: .
V gene: TRBV24-1
CDR3 protein: CATSDLGGREAFF
CDR3 DNA: TGTGCCACCAGTGATTTGGGGGGGCGCGAAGCTTTCTTT

J gene: TRBJ2-3
clone size: many
D gene: TRBD2
V gene: TRBV5-1
CDR3 protein: CASSLTSGYSTDTQYF
CDR3 DNA: TGCGCCAGCAGCCTAACTAGCGGATATAGCACAGATACGCAGTATTTT

J gene: TRBJ2-3
clone size: .
D gene: .
V gene: TRBV9
CDR3 protein: CASSVEGGGYHTDTQYF
CDR3 DNA: TGTGCCAGCAGCGTAGAGGGGGGGGGCTACCACACAGATACGCAGTATTTT

J gene: TRBJ1-5
clone size: .
D gene: .
V gene: TRBV5-1
CDR3 protein: CASSLDAGYQPQHF
CDR3 DNA: TGCGCCAGCAGCTTGGACGCCGGCTATCAGCCCCAGCATTTT

J gene: TRBJ2-1
clone size: .
D gene: .
V gene: TRBV3-1
CDR3 protein: CASSQVRGRNEQFF
CDR3 DNA: TGTGCCAGCAGCCAAGTAAGAGGGAGGAATGAGCAGTTCTTC

J gene: TRBJ2-5
clone size: many
D gene: .
V gene: TRBV11-3
CDR3 protein: CASSPARGETQYF
CDR3 DNA: TGTGCCAGCAGCCCCGCGAGAGGAGAGACCCAGTACTTC

J gene: TRBJ1-2
clone size: many
D gene: TRBD1
V gene: TRBV6-1
CDR3 protein: CASSQRGQGLTNYGYTF
CDR3 DNA: TGTGCCAGCAGTCAGCGGGGACAGGGCTTAACTAACTATGGCTACACCTTC

J gene: TRBJ2-7
clone size: many
D gene: .
V gene: TRBV28
CDR3 protein: CASGDQGGAYEQYF
CDR3 DNA: TGTGCCAGCGGTGACCAAGGAGGGGCATACGAGCAGTACTTC

J gene: TRBJ1-6
clone size: many
D gene: .
V gene: TRBV28
CDR3 protein: CASSFPLAGSSSPLHF
CDR3 DNA: TGTGCCAGCAGTTTCCCCCTCGCAGGGTCGAGTTCACCCCTCCACTTT

J gene: TRBJ2-7
clone size: many
D gene: TRBD2
V gene: TRBV6-1
CDR3 protein: CASSGPSGTYEQYF
CDR3 DNA: TGTGCCAGCAGTGGGCCGAGCGGGACCTACGAGCAGTACTTC

J gene: TRBJ2-5
clone size: many
D gene: TRBD2
V gene: TRBV27
CDR3 protein: CASSLRDYTTQYF
CDR3 DNA: TGTGCCAGCAGTTTAAGGGACTATACTACCCAGTACTTC

J gene: TRBJ2-7
clone size: many
D gene: .
V gene: TRBV7-9
CDR3 protein: CASSLSIGLEQYF
CDR3 DNA: TGTGCCAGCAGCTTAAGTATCGGTCTCGAGCAGTACTTC

J gene: TRBJ1-5
clone size: .
D gene: .
V gene: TRBV6-1
CDR3 protein: CASSEGPLAGQPQHF
CDR3 DNA: TGTGCCAGCAGTGAGGGACCGCTCGCTGGGCAGCCCCAGCATTTT

J gene: TRBJ2-3
clone size: .
D gene: .
V gene: TRBV6-1
CDR3 protein: CAQVGGPRGGFSTDTQYF
CDR3 DNA: TGCGCGCAGGTGGGAGGCCCGAGGGGGGGTTTTAGCACAGATACGCAGTATTTT

J gene: TRBJ1-5
clone size: many
D gene: .
V gene: TRBV20-1
CDR3 protein: CSASTLLGGTNQPQHF
CDR3 DNA: TGCAGTGCTAGTACCCTCCTCGGCGGTACTAATCAGCCCCAGCATTTT

J gene: TRBJ2-1
clone size: many
D gene: .
V gene: TRBV18
CDR3 protein: CASSLQPGYNEQFF
CDR3 DNA: TGTGCCAGCTCACTTCAGCCGGGGTACAATGAGCAGTTCTTC

J gene: TRBJ2-3
clone size: .
D gene: TRBD2
V gene: TRBV11-3
CDR3 protein: CASSPRTSGSDTQYF
CDR3 DNA: TGTGCCAGCAGCCCCCGGACTAGCGGGTCAGATACGCAGTATTTT